Shown below are 30 T cell receptor beta chains from a single sample sequenced in a study of CD4 T cell repertoires in COVID-19. Produced via immunoSEQ multiplex PCR; TCRdb's table is partial and in-frame only. In the table there are approximately 79,000 clones, roughly 80% of which are singletons. The sample in question was CD4+ T cells from peripheral blood, obtained after recovery from COVID-19. All receptors derive from a human donor who had COVID-19.

The CDR3 sequence is CASSLGEVQPQHF. The CDR3 DNA follows: TGTGCCAGCAGTTTAGGGGAGGTTCAGCCCCAGCATTTT. The chain is built from TRBV12-3 or TRBV12-4 and TRBJ1-5; D remains ambiguous. The CDR3 spans 13 residues. V lost 1 base, J lost 6 bases, and 7 bases lay in between.

CDR3 loop: CASSLVGNEQFF. CDR3 DNA sequence: TGTGCCAGCAGCTTAGTAGGGAATGAGCAGTTCTTC. This chain uses TRBV7-2 with TRBJ2-1; D is ambiguous. Trimming left V 1 base short and J 7 bases short, with 5 bases between. From germline, CDR1 is SGHTA and CDR2 FQGNSA. The CDR3 has 12 amino acids. Together with reference TRBV7-2 and TRBJ2-1, the CDR3 gives the full variable domain: GAGVSQSPSNKVTEKGKDVELRCDPISGHTALYWYRQSLGQGLEFLIYFQGNSAPDKSGLPSDRFSAERTGGSVSTLTIQRTQQEDSAVYLCASSLVGNEQFFGPGTRLTVL.

The chain carries TRBV5-6 and TRBJ2-5; 7 bases are a match to TRBD1. The germline gives CDR1 SGHDT, CDR2 YYEEEE. This CDR3 contains 13 residues. J was trimmed by 4 bases and V by 3 bases; bases with no gene match: 3. The DNA of the CDR3 is TGTGCCAGCAGCTCACGACAGGGAGAGACCCAGTACTTC. Its protein is CASSSRQGETQYF. The complete variable domain, with remaining parts taken from reference TRBV5-6 and TRBJ2-5, reads DAGVTQSPTHLIKTRGQQVTLRCSPKSGHDTVSWYQQALGQGPQFIFQYYEEEERQRGNFPDRFSGHQFPNYSSELNVNALLLGDSALYLCASSSRQGETQYFGPGTRLLVL.

The rearrangement joins TRBV5-6 to TRBJ1-6, with 7 bases identical to TRBD1. V was pared by 4 bases and J by 3 bases, with 4 bases of the junction left unmatched. Germline CDR1 is SGHDT and CDR2 is YYEEEE. This CDR3 is built from 15 residues. In DNA, the CDR3 is TGTGCCAGCAGCCAGCGGGACAGCTATAATTCACCCCTCCACTTT. It is translated as CASSQRDSYNSPLHF. The full variable domain, rest sourced from reference TRBV5-6 and TRBJ1-6, is DAGVTQSPTHLIKTRGQQVTLRCSPKSGHDTVSWYQQALGQGPQFIFQYYEEEERQRGNFPDRFSGHQFPNYSSELNVNALLLGDSALYLCASSQRDSYNSPLHFGNGTRLTVT.

The chain combines TRBV18 with TRBJ1-2, with TRBD1 as a possible D gene (5 bases). Trimming left V 0 bases short and J 5 bases short, with 10 bases between. The germline V gene encodes CDR1 KGHSH and CDR2 LQKENI. The CDR3 contains 14 residues. The CDR3, as DNA: TGTGCCAGCTCACCACCGCCAGGGACGTATGGCTACACCTTC. Amino acids: CASSPPPGTYGYTF.

CDR3 sequence (DNA): TGCGCCAGCAGCCCTCTACAGGGCGGGAGTGGAGATACGCAGTATTTT. Its translation: CASSPLQGGSGDTQYF. The chain combines TRBV5-1 with TRBJ2-3, with a tentative D call TRBD2 (7 bases). Germline V gives CDR1 SGHRS, CDR2 YFSETQ. This CDR3 spans 16 amino acids. V lost 4 bases and J lost 5, with 20 bases in between.

The V call is TRBV25-1, the J call TRBJ2-3, with D possibly matching TRBD1 (5 bases). V was trimmed by 2 bases and J by 6 bases, leaving 9 bases between them. Germline CDR1 and CDR2: MGHDK and SYGVNS. This CDR3 has 13 residues. The CDR3 nucleotides read TGTGCCAGCAGTGAACAGGGATTGGATACGCAGTATTTT. Protein: CASSEQGLDTQYF.

The chain joins TRBV3-1 (or the pseudogene TRBV3-2) to TRBJ2-5; TRBD2 matches at 13 bases. CDR3 size: 16 residues. The V gene end was trimmed by 3 bases and the J gene end by 7 bases; junction bases not matched to a gene: 8. Germline CDR1 LGHDT, CDR2 YNNKEL (reference sequence). CDR3 DNA: TGTGCCAGCAGCCACCGGACTAGCGGGAGCGGGGGGACCCAGTACTTC. Encoded protein: CASSHRTSGSGGTQYF.

The chain employs TRBV6-5 and TRBJ2-1, with a possible D match to TRBD2 (6 bases). The CDR3 extends over 14 amino acids. V was pared by 0 bases and J by 13 bases, with 16 bases between. Germline V CDR1 and CDR2: MNHEY, SVGAGI. CDR3 sequence (DNA): TGTGCCAGCAGTTACTCACCCAGCGGGCCCTCCCAGTTCTTC. It codes for CASSYSPSGPSQFF.

V is TRBV19 and J is TRBJ1-1, with D possibly being TRBD1 (5 bases). V dropped 10 bases and J dropped 4 bases, with 16 bases sitting between them. The CDR3 is 13 residues long. The V gene's germline CDR1 is LNHDA and CDR2 SQIVND (reference sequence). CDR3 amino acids: CATSKSRATEAFF. CDR3 DNA sequence: TGTGCCACCTCCAAATCCAGGGCCACTGAAGCTTTCTTT.

The chain uses TRBV18 and TRBJ1-2, with 8 positions matching TRBD1. V trimming: 4 bases; J trimming: 7 bases; junction bases outside the gene matches: 8. Germline CDR1 reads KGHSH; CDR2 reads LQKENI. This CDR3 comprises 14 residues. CDR3 loop: CASSLSQGAGGYTF. Written as DNA, the CDR3 is TGTGCCAGCTCACTTTCCCAGGGGGCTGGTGGCTACACCTTC.

The chain uses TRBV15 and TRBJ2-1; no definite D call. The germline gives CDR1 LNHNV, CDR2 YYDKDF (reference sequence). The germline V and J ends were trimmed by 6 bases and 10 bases, with 10 bases remaining between them. This CDR3 contains 11 residues. The CDR3 coding sequence is TGTGCCACCAGTGTTGACGGGGAGCAGTTCTTC. This gives the protein CATSVDGEQFF.

The rearrangement joins TRBV19 to TRBJ2-2, with TRBD1 identical over 8 bases. Trimming took 6 bases from V and 3 from J; bases not matched to a gene: 3. Germline V gives CDR1 LNHDA, CDR2 SQIVND (reference sequence). The CDR3 is made up of 14 amino acids. As DNA, the CDR3 is TGTGCCAGTAGCGTGGACAGGGACACCGGGGAGCTGTTTTTT. Protein product: CASSVDRDTGELFF.

The chain is built from TRBV19 and TRBJ1-1; D not certain. The CDR3 consists of 13 residues. Germline loops: CDR1 LNHDA, CDR2 SQIVND (reference sequence). Trimming took off 8 bases at V and 1 base at J, with 11 bases between the two ends. In nucleotides, the CDR3 is TGTGCCAGTTCCCAACAGAGGAACACTGAAGCTTTCTTT. Protein sequence: CASSQQRNTEAFF. The full variable domain, its missing parts supplied by reference TRBV19 and TRBJ1-1, is DGGITQSPKYLFRKEGQNVTLSCEQNLNHDAMYWYRQDPGQGLRLIYYSQIVNDFQKGDIAEGYSVSREKKESFPLTVTSAQKNPTAFYLCASSQQRNTEAFFGQGTRLTVV.

The chain links TRBV5-1 to TRBJ2-1; tentatively, D is TRBD1 (5 bases). The CDR3 extends over 13 amino acids. V lost 4 bases and J 4 bases, leaving 9 bases between the germline ends. CDR1 is SGHRS, CDR2 YFSETQ, per germline. The CDR3 loop reads CASSAGHYNEQFF. The CDR3 DNA reads TGCGCCAGCAGCGCCGGACATTACAATGAGCAGTTCTTC.

V gene TRBV3-1 (or the pseudogene TRBV3-2) combines with J gene TRBJ2-2; D not resolved. Trimming stripped 4 bases from V and 3 bases from J, with 21 bases between. The CDR3 runs 18 residues. CDR1 and CDR2 from the germline V gene are LGHDT and YNNKEL (reference sequence). CDR3 in amino acids: CASSLLSARGPDTGELFF. As DNA, the CDR3 is TGTGCCAGCAGCCTTCTTTCGGCTCGAGGCCCGGACACCGGGGAGCTGTTTTTT.

The chain's CDR3 is CASSPLKQNTEAFF. DNA for the CDR3: TGTGCCAGCAGCCCCTTGAAACAGAACACTGAAGCTTTCTTT. This rearrangement joins TRBV11-1 to TRBJ1-1; no clear D. The ends were cut back, 5 bases at V and 1 base at J, with 11 bases in the middle. The germline CDR1 and CDR2 sequences are SGHAT and FQDESV (reference sequence). This CDR3 is 14 amino acids long.

CDR3 DNA sequence: TGTGCCAGCTCGCGGGACAGGGGATCTGGAAACACCATATATTTT. It translates to CASSRDRGSGNTIYF. The chain is built from TRBV18 and TRBJ1-3; 10 nucleotides match TRBD1. Unmatched junction bases numbered 3, after V lost 6 bases and J lost 1 base. The CDR3 covers 15 residues. Germline CDR1 and CDR2: KGHSH and LQKENI.

This rearrangement joins TRBV6-5 to TRBJ2-1; 8 positions agree with TRBD2. Germline loops: CDR1 MNHEY, CDR2 SVGAGI. This CDR3 comprises 14 residues. Trimming removed 7 bases from V and 9 bases from J; junction bases left unmatched: 11. The CDR3 sequence: CASILIGGASEQFF. The CDR3 DNA reads as TGTGCCAGCATTCTTATCGGGGGGGCCAGTGAGCAGTTCTTC.

The chain has TRBV5-8 and TRBJ1-5; D ambiguous. Germline CDR1 is SGHTS and CDR2 is YDEGEE. V was shortened by 4 bases and J by 0 bases, with 14 bases between the two germline ends. The CDR3 loop spans 16 amino acids. CDR3 DNA sequence: TGTGCCAGCAGCCTCAGACCGGGGAGTAGCAATCAGCCCCAGCATTTT. Encoded protein: CASSLRPGSSNQPQHF.

This rearrangement joins TRBV7-7 to TRBJ2-2; TRBD1 matches 8 bases. Germline CDR1 SSHAT, CDR2 FNYEAQ (reference sequence). Trimming removed 5 bases from V and 1 base from J; junction bases left unmatched: 3. The CDR3 is 15 amino acids. CDR3 coding DNA: TGTGCCAGCAGCCAAGGACAGGGGAACACCGGGGAGCTGTTTTTT. This codes for CASSQGQGNTGELFF.

The chain has TRBV30 and TRBJ2-2; D gene ambiguous. The CDR3 totals 15 residues. V was shortened by 0 bases and J by 5 bases, with 13 bases between the two germline ends. CDR1 GTSNPN and CDR2 SVGIG come from the germline V gene (reference sequence). The CDR3 reads CAWSVWLATTGELFF. CDR3 nucleotide sequence: TGTGCCTGGAGTGTCTGGCTCGCAACAACCGGGGAGCTGTTTTTT.

The V and J genes are TRBV15 and TRBJ2-7, with a tentative D call TRBD2 (6 bases). Trimming removed 3 bases at V and 3 bases at J, with 15 bases between. This CDR3 contains 15 residues. Germline CDR1 LNHNV, CDR2 YYDKDF (reference sequence). Here the CDR3 DNA reads TGTGCCACCAGCAGTCCTTCGGGACTCCTCTACGAGCAGTACTTC. Protein sequence: CATSSPSGLLYEQYF.

In its sample, this clone was seen once. The chain links TRBV2 to TRBJ2-6; D assignment may be TRBD1 or TRBD2 (5 bases each). CDR3 length equals 15 residues. Germline V gives CDR1 SNHLY, CDR2 FYNNEI. V was pared by 3 bases and J by 2 bases, with 8 bases between. CDR3 protein: CASSEQGAGANVLTF. In DNA form, the CDR3 reads TGTGCCAGCAGTGAGCAGGGAGCTGGGGCCAACGTCCTGACTTTC.

The rearrangement uses TRBV25-1 and TRBJ1-1; the D gene is possibly TRBD1 (5 bases). This CDR3 has 12 residues. V lost 3 bases and J lost 10, with 12 bases in between. The germline V gene has CDR1 MGHDK and CDR2 SYGVNS. CDR3 DNA: TGTGCCAGCAGTGATGGTATCGGGGGAGCTTTCTTT. Residues: CASSDGIGGAFF. Complete variable domain (other parts from reference TRBV25-1 and TRBJ1-1): EADIYQTPRYLVIGTGKKITLECSQTMGHDKMYWYQQDPGMELHLIHYSYGVNSTEKGDLSSESTVSRIRTEHFPLTLESARPSHTSQYLCASSDGIGGAFFGQGTRLTVV.

J is TRBJ2-1 and V is TRBV6-6; D is unresolved. Trimming stripped 0 bases from V and 8 bases from J, with 11 bases between. The CDR3 consists of 14 residues. CDR1 and CDR2 (germline): MNHNY, SVGAGI (reference sequence). The CDR3 here is CASSYSTQYDEQFF. DNA for the CDR3: TGTGCCAGCAGTTACTCGACCCAGTACGATGAGCAGTTCTTC.

The chain combines TRBV27 with TRBJ2-1; D is tentatively TRBD1 or TRBD2 (5 bases each). CDR3 size: 14 residues. Germline V lookup: CDR1 MNHEY, CDR2 SMNVEV (reference sequence). V shed 5 bases and J shed 6 bases, with 14 bases lying between them. The chain's CDR3 is CASSTKGETNEQFF. CDR3 DNA: TGTGCCAGCAGTACAAAAGGGGAGACCAATGAGCAGTTCTTC.

The chain employs TRBV11-2 and TRBJ1-1, with D possibly being TRBD1 (5 bases). With 0 bases removed from V and 10 bases from J, the gap between germline ends came to 9 bases. Germline values: CDR1 SGHAT, CDR2 FQNNGV. CDR3 length: 12 residues. The DNA for the CDR3 is TGTGCCAGCAGCTTAGATATGGGGACAGCTTTCTTT. Residues: CASSLDMGTAFF.

This clone was seen only a few times. This chain links TRBV6-5 with TRBJ1-2; TRBD1 aligns across 8 bases. The V and J ends lost 1 base and 7 bases, in that order; junction bases with no gene match: 11. Germline CDR1 MNHEY, CDR2 SVGAGI. The CDR3 covers 16 residues. The CDR3 loop is CASSYFPTGARSGYTF. The CDR3 bases are TGTGCCAGCAGTTACTTCCCGACAGGGGCAAGAAGTGGCTACACCTTC.

The chain has TRBV7-9 and TRBJ2-1; D unresolved. The CDR3 has 15 amino acids. Trimming pared 8 bases from V and 6 bases from J, leaving 20 bases between. The germline CDR1 and CDR2 sequences are SEHNR and FQNEAQ (reference sequence). The CDR3 DNA reads as TGTGCCAGCTCCCCAAAAGTCCGGGTGGGCAATGAGCAGTTCTTC. It yields the protein CASSPKVRVGNEQFF.